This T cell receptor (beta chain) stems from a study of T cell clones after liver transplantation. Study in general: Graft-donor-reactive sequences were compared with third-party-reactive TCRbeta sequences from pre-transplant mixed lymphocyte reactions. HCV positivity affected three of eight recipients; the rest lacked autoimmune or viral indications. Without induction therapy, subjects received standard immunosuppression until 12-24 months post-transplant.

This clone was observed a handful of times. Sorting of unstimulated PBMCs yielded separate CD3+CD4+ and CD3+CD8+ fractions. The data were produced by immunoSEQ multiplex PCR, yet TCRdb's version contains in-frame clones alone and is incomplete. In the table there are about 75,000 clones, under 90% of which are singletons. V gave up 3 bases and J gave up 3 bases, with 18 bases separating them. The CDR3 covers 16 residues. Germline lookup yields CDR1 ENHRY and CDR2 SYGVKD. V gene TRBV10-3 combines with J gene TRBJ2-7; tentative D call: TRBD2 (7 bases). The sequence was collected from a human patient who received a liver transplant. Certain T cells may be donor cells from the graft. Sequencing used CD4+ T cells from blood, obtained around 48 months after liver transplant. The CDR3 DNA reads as TGTGCCATCAGTGAAAATTTACGGGGGGCGGGCTACGAGCAGTACTTC. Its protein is CAISENLRGAGYEQYF.